This T cell receptor beta chain was recovered during a study of shared clonotypes between healthy human individuals (dated by TCRdb to the early 2020s). For the study in its entirety: Two women and a few men aged 18 to 49 years were included in the cohort. The study deeply sequenced blood TCR repertoires of about 5 healthy adults to estimate repertoire size and the extent of clonotype sharing between individuals. Different laboratories and diverse techniques were used to prepare libraries and sequence TCR repertoires, to increase sequencing depth and limit assay-specific biases. Per donor, leukapheresis produced somewhere between about 0.9 and 9 billion PBMCs.

Worth noting for this clone: Its antigen remains unidentified. Within one base of it there is no much larger clone, and no base qualities were kept.

Healthy HIV-negative adults with no recently reported acute infections or vaccinations were included as donors. Every donor was a Caucasian adult residing in Nashville, Tennessee, USA. In the unsorted samples, 70 million to 95 million PBMCs were counted, and genomic DNA was extracted using the QIAamp DNA Blood Mini kit. Blood was obtained by leukapheresis, after which PBMCs were separated by Ficoll-Histopaque density gradient centrifugation and cryopreserved in liquid nitrogen vapor phase. The paper as a whole reports these results and caveats: Sampling was limited to blood, and TCR repertoires in tissue likely differ from TCR repertoires in blood. The small number of donors limited the genetic and exposure-history diversity represented. Pairwise subsampling led to the expectation that sequencing depth would affect the degree of clonotype sharing among donors.

CDR1 and CDR2 were assigned from the germline V gene as MNHNS and SASEGT. V is pared back by 5 bases and J by 6 bases, with 14 bases lying between the germline termini. The cysteine opens and the phenylalanine closes a CDR3 of 14 amino acids. Only the CDR3 DNA is retained, 42 bases long and in frame from the first base. Using the deep immunoSEQ assay, TCR CDR3 regions were amplified from genomic DNA by multiplex PCR. For each cell subset, the extracted genomic DNA was distributed evenly across all wells of several immunoSEQ 96-well plates, and each plate served as one replicate. For unsorted PBMC, each replicate PCR was loaded with roughly 330 ng genomic DNA, equivalent to about 33,000 T cell genomes. Ten immunoSEQ deep assay plates were used to sequence the unsorted PBMC genomic DNA. Purified libraries were quantified with a Qubit 3.0 fluorometer, sized on a Bioanalyzer 2100, and re-quantified with the KAPA Library Quantification kit. Every immunoSEQ 96-well plate was sequenced on a separate single-read 150-cycle Illumina NextSeq 550 flow cell. The paper's processing steps were these. Because the immunoSEQ output held only junctional sequences and lacked quality scores, the filtering could not match the filtering applied to full-length reads. To assign V/J genes and CDR3, sequences were annotated using PyIR, a Python wrapper for IgBLAST v1.9, with IMGT germline references. Reads were filtered out if the reads had weak V/J assignments (E-value above 1e-6), no CDR3, stop codons, out-of-frame junctions, or ambiguous translated residues. V3J clonotypes were defined as sequences sharing the same inferred V gene, J gene, and CDR3 amino acid sequence. Percentage overlap between repertoires was computed as shared unique clonotypes divided by the size of the smaller repertoire. Repertoire richness was assessed with RTK rarefaction, the Chao1 estimator, and Recon v2.1 estimates of unobserved clonotypes. TCRdb re-hosts the immuneACCESS table, in-frame sequences only. Its copies lack some clones; in the studies checked, an unresolved V gene accounts for under half of them, and the cause for the rest is not known. That table gives V, J and clone size, and the DNA gave D and trimming. The sample records about 490,000 clones, about 80% of which are singletons. The ten largest clones represent about 12% of the sample.

The chain is made from TRBV6-1 and TRBJ1-5, with a weak D call of TRBD1 (5 bases match). The sequencing sample was made of PBMCs. This TCR was recovered from a woman between 40 and 55 years old in good health. Some clones in this sample may be carry-over from other donors' samples. For the CDR3, the sequence is CASSPGTETQPQHF. The DNA sequence reads TGTGCCAGCAGTCCCGGGACGGAAACTCAGCCCCAGCATTTT.